This TCR beta chain came from a study of CD8 T cells in Susac syndrome (dated by TCRdb to between 2018 and 2021). Context from the whole study: Repertoire sequencing was used to test whether CD8+ T cell activation and differentiation in Susac syndrome was antigen driven. Summary of the overall study and its limitations: The TCR sequencing and HLA analysis was acknowledged to have included a relatively small number of individuals.

Peripheral blood CD8+ and CD4+ T cells from healthy donors, Susac syndrome patients and multiple sclerosis patients were profiled using high-throughput TCR beta sequencing. Healthy donors were included as age- and sex-matched controls. Bulk CD8+ and CD4+ T cells were purified magnetically by negative isolation, whereas CD8+ TEMRA cells were enriched by FACS. Blood was drawn into EDTA tubes, processed within 24 hours, and PBMCs were isolated by density gradient centrifugation. PBMCs intended for TCR sequencing were cryopreserved in liquid nitrogen and thawed later in a water bath at 37 degrees C. The sorted or isolated CD4+, CD8+ and CD8+ TEMRA cells reached a purity of at least 90%. RNA was extracted using the RNeasy kit, and roughly 0.45 to 1 ug of the RNA was reverse transcribed with random hexamers. TCR beta CDR3 regions were amplified with the immunoSEQ multiplex PCR assay covering 54 Vbeta and 13 Jbeta segments. Bias from PCR amplification was corrected by using a synthetic template baseline for primer optimization and for computational correction. The study's own analysis went as follows. Reads were assigned to V, D and J genes according to IMGT and analyzed in immunoSEQ Analyzer, with only productive sequences retained. Clonality was calculated as one minus the Shannon entropy normalized by log2 of the number of productive unique sequences. For each patient and control, public and private clones were evaluated among the 100 most prevalent clones. A clone was defined as Susac-specific if it was absent from the healthy and MS cohorts, from roughly 990 published viral clones and from other ImmuneACCESS disease sequences. TCRdb reanalyzed the raw reads on its own, using fastp at Q25 for trimming and MiXCR for clone calling, and kept in-frame beta chains. For every CDR3 protein sequence, its rows merge into one entry that carries the most common genes and DNA. The V and J calls and clone size are TCRdb's, not the authors'. Here the sample has about 120,000 distinct CDR3 sequences; 94% occur a single time. About 0.098% of the sample lies in the top ten.

Regarding this clonotype: The antigen this receptor binds is unknown. At one end the junction does not follow the germline gene, possibly because of a read error.

Counted from cysteine to phenylalanine, this CDR3 has 15 amino acids. Of all the DNA, just the CDR3 is kept, 45 bases in frame from base 1. Per the germline V gene, SGHRS is the CDR1 and YFSETQ is the CDR2. The V and J genes are TRBV5-1 and TRBJ2-1; the D segment is perhaps TRBD1 or TRBD2, each sharing 5 matched bases. The TCR originated in a human donor in good health. The sample comprised CD4+ T cells from PBMCs. The CDR3 protein: CASSLGAGSYNEQLF. The nucleotide sequence is given as TGCGCCAGCAGCTTAGGGGCGGGTTCTTACAATGAGCAGCTCTTC.